The 12 T cell receptor beta chains in this list originate from one sample, sequenced in a study of regulatory T cells in long-lasting Graves disease. The time point is: newly diagnosed GD, antithyroid drugs for less than 3 months. Preparation of the TCR library used RNA extracted from PBMCs. Combining iRepertoire HTBI primers with Arm-PCR of CDR3 regions, the authors built TCR beta libraries. TCRdb recomputed calls from the multiplex PCR reads with MiXCR, one row per CDR3 protein. The sample gives 400,000 to 500,000 distinct CDR3 sequences, 14% of which show up once; roughly 15% is in the top ten. The sample also formed part of further work on T cells in Graves' hyperthyroidism and ophthalmopathy.

The sample here was peripheral blood mononuclear cells (PBMCs), taken at new diagnosis, from a patient treated with antithyroid drugs. The receptors originated from a woman aged 45-65 years with Graves disease.

This clonotype has a handful of counts. The chain links TRBV7-9 to TRBJ2-1; no reliable D call. The CDR3 is 14 amino acids. Per germline, CDR1 SEHNR and CDR2 FQNEAQ (reference sequence). V lost 5 bases and J 7 bases, leaving 15 bases between the germline ends. CDR3 in DNA: TGTGCCAGCAGCCCCAAGGGCCTGGTTAATGAGCAGTTCTTC. Translated: CASSPKGLVNEQFF. The whole variable domain, remainder taken from reference TRBV7-9 and TRBJ2-1, is DTGVSQNPRHKITKRGQNVTFRCDPISEHNRLYWYRQTLGQGPEFLTYFQNEAQLEKSRLLSDRFSAERPKGSFSTLEIQRTEQGDSAMYLCASSPKGLVNEQFFGPGTRLTVL.

This clonotype was detected ten times or more. The chain links TRBV28 to TRBJ2-1; D gene unclear. Trimming shortened V by 2 bases and J by 0 bases, and 8 bases separated the two germline ends. Germline V gives CDR1 MDHEN, CDR2 SYDVKM. The CDR3 has 15 residues. CDR3 DNA: TGTGCCAGCAGTTTACTTGTTAGCTCCTACAATGAGCAGTTCTTC. Its translation: CASSLLVSSYNEQFF.

This clonotype has a handful of counts. The chain combines TRBV25-1 with TRBJ1-4; no clear D gene. Trimming pared 5 bases from V and 7 bases from J, leaving 23 bases between. The CDR3 runs to 17 residues. Looked up from germline, CDR1 is MGHDK and CDR2 is SYGVNS. The CDR3 loop is CASSLSRAQPSGEKLFF. The CDR3 DNA reads as TGTGCCAGCAGTTTGTCCAGAGCCCAACCCTCGGGTGAAAAACTGTTTTTT.

This clonotype was detected ten times or more. This chain connects TRBV12-3 or TRBV12-4 to TRBJ2-1, with TRBD1 identical over 8 bases. This CDR3 is built from 15 residues. V lost 1 base, J lost 8 bases, and 7 bases stayed unmatched. CDR3 in DNA: TGTGCCAGCAGTTTAGAGGGACAGGTGGTCGATGAGCAGTTCTTC. This translates into CASSLEGQVVDEQFF.

With respect to this clonotype: A read error is possible here, since a much larger clone lies one base away. This chain uses TRBV28 with TRBJ2-1; 11 nucleotides line up with TRBD2. Germline-derived CDR1 and CDR2 are MDHEN and SYDVKM. The CDR3 runs 16 residues. V was clipped by 6 bases and J by 10 bases; unmatched bases: 14. CDR3 region: CASSQISGRGSYEQFF. CDR3 in DNA: TGTGCCAGCAGCCAGATTAGCGGGAGGGGATCCTACGAGCAGTTCTTC.

Written as DNA, the CDR3 is TGTGCCAGCAGTTACTCGGGTCTAGCCTACTCCTACGAGCAGTACTTC. This sequence encodes CASSYSGLAYSYEQYF. This rearrangement joins TRBV6-6 to TRBJ2-7; D may be TRBD2 (5 bases). V was cut by 0 bases and J by 0 bases, with 12 bases left in between. CDR1 is MNHNY and CDR2 is SVGAGI in the germline V gene (reference sequence). The CDR3 extends over 16 amino acids.

With regard to this clonotype: Just one base apart from a much larger clone, this may be a read error. This sequence joins TRBV6-2 or TRBV6-3 and TRBJ2-7; tentatively, D is TRBD2 (5 bases). Per germline, CDR1 MNHEY and CDR2 SVGEGT. The length of the CDR3 is 16 residues. The DNA for the CDR3 is TGTACCAGCAGACGAGGGCTCGGGCGGAGCTCCTACGAGCAGTACTTC. Translating gives CTSRRGLGRSSYEQYF.

Only a few counts were recorded for this clonotype. V gene TRBV4-1 combines with J gene TRBJ2-7, with 10 positions matching TRBD2. Germline V gene data show CDR1 as MGHRA and CDR2 as YSYEKL. V lost 1 base, J lost 6 bases, and 12 bases stayed unmatched. This CDR3 is built from 17 residues. The CDR3 DNA sequence: TGCGCCAGCAGCCAAGTGGCAGCGGGAGGGCCGCAAGCCGAGCAGTACTTC. Translated: CASSQVAAGGPQAEQYF.

This clonotype has a handful of counts. V gene TRBV2 combines with J gene TRBJ2-2; D gene unclear. Germline loops: CDR1 SNHLY, CDR2 FYNNEI. CDR3 length: 15 amino acids. V was clipped by 2 bases and J by 6 bases, with 13 bases between them. CDR3 sequence reads: CASSERAPAAGELFF. The CDR3 DNA reads as TGTGCCAGCAGTGAAAGGGCCCCCGCGGCCGGGGAGCTGTTTTTT.

This clonotype showed up many times. The chain links TRBV5-1 to TRBJ1-2; no firm D call. There are 13 residues in the CDR3. Germline CDR1 SGHRS, CDR2 YFSETQ. Trimming shortened V by 0 bases and J by 3 bases, and 6 bases separated the two germline ends. CDR3 nucleotides: TGCGCCAGCAGCTTGGACGTTGACTATGGCTACACCTTC. It translates to CASSLDVDYGYTF.

This clonotype was counted ten times or more. This sequence joins TRBV20-1 and TRBJ1-5; possible D gene TRBD1, 5 bases. V shed 0 bases and J shed 2 bases, with 14 bases lying between them. Germline values: CDR1 DFQATT, CDR2 SNEGSKA (reference sequence). This CDR3 spans 16 amino acids. The CDR3 loop is CSARDIQGGRNQPQHF. CDR3 nucleotides: TGCAGTGCTAGAGATATCCAGGGCGGGCGCAATCAGCCCCAGCATTTT.

On this clonotype itself: This may arise from a read error, as a much more abundant clone is one base away. This rearrangement joins TRBV6-1 to TRBJ1-6; D gene uncertain. V shed 5 bases and J shed 0 bases, with 11 bases lying between them. In germline, CDR1 is MNHNS, CDR2 SASEGT. CDR3 length equals 16 residues. CDR3 sequence (DNA): TGTGCCAGCAGTCCGGACGTCAGCTCCTATAATTCACCCCTCCACTTT. Residues: CASSPDVSSYNSPLHF.